A selection of T cell receptor beta chains follows, all from one sample in a study of OX40 agonist ivuxolimab in advanced cancers. This table comes from immunoSEQ multiplex PCR, and its TCRdb copy is limited to in-frame clones, with some not included. The table shows 12,000 to 15,000 clones, with about 76% occurring only once. Material: CD4+ or CD8+ T cells sorted from blood, obtained in a trial of the OX40 agonist ivuxolimab. Receptors were obtained from an adult with an advanced solid tumor such as melanoma, head and neck, liver or kidney cancer. Both conserved end residues are part of each CDR3. Each record gives: CDR3 DNA, CDR3 protein, CDR3 length, D gene, J gene, clone size, V gene. The D gene is left open where the match is weak. Size is stated for part of the rows, as once, few or many counts, or as a class when the clone is expanded.

TGTGCCAGCATCCCAGCGGGGGGGGTTGAGCAGTTCTTC	CASIPAGGVEQFF	13	TRBD2	TRBJ2-1	-	TRBV2
TGTGCCAGCAGCTACAGGGCCTACTATGGCTACACCTTC	CASSYRAYYGYTF	13	-	TRBJ1-2	once	TRBV7-8
TGTGCCAGCAGTCAGGGACCGCCCGGGGGAACTAATGAAAAACTGTTTTTT	CASSQGPPGGTNEKLFF	17	-	TRBJ1-4	-	TRBV5-4
TGTGCCAGCACCGCGGGGGTAACCGGGGAGCTGTTTTTT	CASTAGVTGELFF	13	TRBD2	TRBJ2-2	-	TRBV6-5
TGTGCCAGCAGCTTAATAGGACAGGGACCTAACTATGGCTACACCTTC	CASSLIGQGPNYGYTF	16	TRBD1	TRBJ1-2	-	TRBV7-9
TGTGCCAGCAATTGCGGGGGGGCCGGCACAGATACGCAGTATTTT	CASNCGGAGTDTQYF	15	TRBD2	TRBJ2-3	-	TRBV11-3
TGTGCCAGCAGCTTAGATCGGAGCGCCGGGTCCTACGAGCAGTACTTC	CASSLDRSAGSYEQYF	16	-	TRBJ2-7	few	TRBV11-2
TGTGCCAGCAGTTTAGCGGGGCGCCAGGGGCAGCCCCAGCATTTT	CASSLAGRQGQPQHF	15	-	TRBJ1-5	-	TRBV27
TGCGCCAGCAGCTTGTCGGAAAACTATGGCTACACCTTC	CASSLSENYGYTF	13	-	TRBJ1-2	-	TRBV5-1
TGCGCCAGCAGCCAAGCTGCGGGCCTATACACAGATACGCAGTATTTT	CASSQAAGLYTDTQYF	16	-	TRBJ2-3	-	TRBV4-3
TGTGCCAGCAGCCCTCGAGCGGGGGGCCTCTACAATGAGCAGTTCTTC	CASSPRAGGLYNEQFF	16	TRBD2	TRBJ2-1	-	TRBV7-6
TGTGCCAGCAGCGTAGGGACAGCCACTGAAGCTTTCTTT	CASSVGTATEAFF	13	-	TRBJ1-1	few	TRBV9